Below are 14 T cell receptor beta chains sequenced from a single sample in a study of vaccination effects on CD4 cells after COVID-19. Within the ViraFEST assay, antigen-specific CD4+ T cells underwent expansion with viral peptide pools prior to sequencing. Culture lasted 10 days before CD4+ T cell isolation. Their antigens remain unidentified. The assay was immunoSEQ multiplex PCR, and TCRdb's table has in-frame clones only and misses some. The repertoire holds approximately 54,000 clones, roughly 80% seen once, with 2% to 3% in the top ten. Sequencing used CD4+ T cells from PBMCs cultured with HCoV-229E spike peptides, obtained before COVID-19 vaccination. Every receptor here comes from a human donor who received a COVID-19 vaccine.

The gene calls are TRBV30 and TRBJ1-5; D is ambiguous. CDR1 is GTSNPN, CDR2 SVGIG, per germline (reference sequence). V was clipped by 0 bases and J by 7 bases, with 10 bases between them. The CDR3 contains 13 residues. The chain's CDR3 is CAWSVRDGQPQHF. CDR3 in DNA: TGTGCCTGGAGTGTTAGGGATGGACAGCCCCAGCATTTT.

V usage is TRBV24-1 and J usage is TRBJ2-3, with D possibly being TRBD2 (7 bases). Germline CDR1 is KGHDR and CDR2 is SFDVKD. The CDR3 is 15 residues long. Trimming cost V 1 base and J 3 bases, with 10 bases left between them. The CDR3 DNA follows: TGTGCCACCAGTGATTTAGGGGGAGGGACAGATACGCAGTATTTT. Its protein is CATSDLGGGTDTQYF.

Here the CDR3 reads CASRLQAYEQYV. DNA for the CDR3: TGTGCCAGCAGACTACAGGCTTACGAGCAGTACGTC. V and J are TRBV11-2 and TRBJ2-7; the D gene is possibly TRBD1 (5 bases). The CDR3 spans 12 residues. Germline assignment: CDR1 SGHAT and CDR2 FQNNGV. Trimming took off 6 bases at V and 4 bases at J, with 10 bases between the two ends.

V gene TRBV12-5 combines with J gene TRBJ2-2; possibly TRBD1 for D (5 bases). Trimming left V 8 bases short and J 2 bases short, with 12 bases between. The germline gives CDR1 LGHNT, CDR2 FRNRAP. The CDR3 has 14 residues. The CDR3 reads CASTLQENTGELFF. CDR3 sequence (DNA): TGTGCTAGTACCCTACAGGAAAACACCGGGGAGCTGTTTTTT.

This clone was detected a few times. This chain joins TRBV3-1 (or the pseudogene TRBV3-2) and TRBJ1-1, with 9 bases lining up with TRBD1. The CDR3 is 16 amino acids. V lost 2 bases, J lost 1 base, and 5 bases stayed unmatched. Germline assignment: CDR1 LGHDT and CDR2 YNNKEL (reference sequence). The CDR3 DNA reads TGTGCCAGCAGCCAAAGGGACAGGGCTTCGAACACTGAAGCTTTCTTT. It encodes CASSQRDRASNTEAFF.

This rearrangement joins TRBV18 to TRBJ2-5; 10 nucleotides line up with TRBD2. The CDR3 covers 15 residues. J gave up 3 bases and V 1 base, and 2 bases lay outside the gene matches. CDR1 is KGHSH and CDR2 is LQKENI in the germline V gene. The CDR3 bases are TGTGCCAGCTCACCACTGCTAGCGGGGGAAGAGACCCAGTACTTC. Residues: CASSPLLAGEETQYF.

The CDR3 bases are TGCGCCAGCAGTGAGTCGAGAGGGATTCAGGGTAGTGAGCAGTTCTTC. Translated: CASSESRGIQGSEQFF. The chain combines TRBV10-2 with TRBJ2-1, with D perhaps given as TRBD1 or TRBD2 (5 bases each). CDR1 and CDR2 (germline): WSHSY, SAAADI. CDR3 length: 16 amino acids. V lost 0 bases, J lost 9 bases, and 18 bases lay in between.

This clone was detected a few times. The CDR3, as DNA: TGTGCCAGCAGTTACTCTATTCTGGTCACCGGGGAGCTGTTTTTT. The encoded protein is CASSYSILVTGELFF. This rearrangement joins TRBV6-5 to TRBJ2-2; D not certain. The V gene's germline CDR1 is MNHEY and CDR2 SVGAGI. CDR3 length equals 15 residues. Trimming stripped 0 bases from V and 4 bases from J, with 9 bases between.

In DNA form, the CDR3 reads TGTGCCAGCAGGGCTAGACAGGGGAGCAACACTGAAGCTTTCTTT. The encoded protein is CASRARQGSNTEAFF. The chain recombines TRBV2 with TRBJ1-1, with TRBD1 matching 8 bases. Losses at the gene ends were 6 bases for V and 2 bases for J; bases not matched to a gene: 8. This CDR3 is built from 15 residues. In germline, CDR1 is SNHLY, CDR2 FYNNEI.

The chain joins TRBV23-1 to TRBJ2-1; D gene unclear. TRBV23-1 is marked as an open reading frame, function uncertain. CDR3 size: 12 residues. The V and J ends lost 2 bases and 13 bases respectively, with 12 bases between them. The CDR3 loop reads CASSQKRPGQFF. DNA for the CDR3: TGCGCCAGCAGTCAAAAGAGACCTGGACAGTTCTTC.

V usage is TRBV12-5 and J usage is TRBJ2-6; TRBD2 agrees at 7 bases. CDR3 length: 17 amino acids. Germline CDR1 LGHNT, CDR2 FRNRAP. V gave up 6 bases and J gave up 2 bases; unmatched junction bases: 10. The CDR3 region is CASGKAREVAGANVLTF. The CDR3 bases are TGTGCTAGTGGCAAAGCCCGGGAGGTAGCTGGGGCCAACGTCCTGACTTTC.

The chain links TRBV7-2 to TRBJ2-3; tentatively, D is TRBD2 (7 bases). The CDR3 length is 14 residues. V lost 5 bases, J lost 5 bases, and 14 bases lay in between. CDR1 is SGHTA and CDR2 is FQGNSA in the germline V gene. The CDR3 protein is CASSRGAGLDTQYF. The CDR3 DNA is TGTGCCAGCAGCCGGGGGGCAGGGTTAGATACGCAGTATTTT.

The gene calls are TRBV24-1 and TRBJ2-2, with 8 bases identical to TRBD1. The CDR3 spans 18 residues. The J segment lost 0 bases and the V segment lost 2 bases, leaving 7 bases of the junction unmatched. In germline, CDR1 is KGHDR, CDR2 SFDVKD. The CDR3 region is CATSDSGTGRANTGELFF. The CDR3 coding sequence is TGTGCCACCAGTGATTCCGGGACAGGCCGGGCGAACACCGGGGAGCTGTTTTTT.

As DNA, the CDR3 is TGTGCCTTAGACAGGGAGGTCACTGAAGCTTTCTTT. The encoded protein is CALDREVTEAFF. The chain couples TRBV30 to TRBJ1-1; the match to TRBD1 covers 7 bases. V dropped 7 bases and J dropped 4; count of bases not matched to a gene: 6. This CDR3 spans 12 amino acids. Germline V gives CDR1 GTSNPN, CDR2 SVGIG (reference sequence).